This TCR beta chain comes out of a study of early T cells in non-severe SARS-CoV-2 infection. For the study at large: Chains were not paired, and sequencing was done on bulk RNA from unsorted whole blood.

TCRdb called the 5' RACE reads again in MiXCR, with one record for every CDR3 protein. This table has tens of thousands of distinct CDR3 sequences, roughly 7.9% appearing once. V lost 5 bases, J lost 3 bases, and 11 bases lay in between. The CDR3 is 13 amino acids. Regarding this clonotype: The antigen remains unidentified.

Study-wide findings and caveats: Clonotype matching in VDJdb favored anti-spike CD8 responses and did not capture private and CD4 specificities.

Specimen: whole blood, collected at baseline. V is TRBV12-3 or TRBV12-4 and J is TRBJ2-7; D perhaps matches TRBD1 (6 bases). This clonotype was obtained from an adult who was a healthcare worker with PCR-confirmed SARS-CoV-2 infection or an uninfected control (not recorded which). The CDR3 DNA reads as TGTGCCAGCAGTCCAGGACAGCTCTACGAGCAGTACTTC. Amino acid sequence: CASSPGQLYEQYF.